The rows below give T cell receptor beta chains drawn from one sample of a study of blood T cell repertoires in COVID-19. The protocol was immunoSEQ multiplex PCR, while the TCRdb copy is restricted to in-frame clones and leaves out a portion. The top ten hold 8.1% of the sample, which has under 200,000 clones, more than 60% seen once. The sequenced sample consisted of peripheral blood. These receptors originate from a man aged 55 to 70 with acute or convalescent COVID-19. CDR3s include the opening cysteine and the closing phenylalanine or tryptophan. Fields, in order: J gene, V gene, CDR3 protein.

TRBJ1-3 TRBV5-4 CASSLKYRDRVLGNTIYF
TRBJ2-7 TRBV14 CASSLFLAGEQYF
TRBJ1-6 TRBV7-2 CASSKRQGASPLHF
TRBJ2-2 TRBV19 CASIPGRSFTGELFF
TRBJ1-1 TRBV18 CASSPPYGFRDFGGTEAFF
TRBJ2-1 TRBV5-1 CASSLAALSSYNEQFF
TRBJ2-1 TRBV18 CASSPRGDEQFF
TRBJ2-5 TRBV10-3 CAISTGTQQETQYF
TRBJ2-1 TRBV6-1 CASSELAGPADEQFF
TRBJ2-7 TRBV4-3 CASSRTDGGRYEQYF
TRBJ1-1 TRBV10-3 CAISEPQGANTEAFF
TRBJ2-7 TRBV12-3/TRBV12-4 CASTRDLKGEQYF
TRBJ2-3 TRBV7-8 CASRPHGLAGTDTQYF
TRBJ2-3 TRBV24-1 CATSDSQGESTDTQYF
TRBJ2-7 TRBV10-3 CAISERGFSYEQYF
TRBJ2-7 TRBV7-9 CASSEGHPSYEQYF
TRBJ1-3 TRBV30 CAWDRNGNTIYF
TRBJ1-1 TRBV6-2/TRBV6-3 CASSHHGTGTAFF
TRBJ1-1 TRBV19 CASSRGLNTEAFF
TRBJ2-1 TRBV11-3 CASSPRQGADYNEQFF
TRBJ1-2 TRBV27 CASRRPGQGNYGYTF
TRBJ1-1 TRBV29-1 CSVVGTVGSNTEAFF
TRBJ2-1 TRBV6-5 CASSYGDRTNEQFF
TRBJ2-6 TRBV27 CASSPGTGAGGANVLTF
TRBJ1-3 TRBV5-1 CASSTGSSGNTIYF
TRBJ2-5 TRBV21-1 CASSSRHRGQGDRETQYF
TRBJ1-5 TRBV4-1 CASSQRQGANQPQHF
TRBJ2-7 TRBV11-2 CASSLGSGGAEQYF
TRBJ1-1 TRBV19 CASSIEPGHLNTEAFF
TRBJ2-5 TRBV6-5 CASETGLVETQYF
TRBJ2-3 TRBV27 CASSFTRAVGGGPDTQYF
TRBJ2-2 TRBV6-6 CASSSNPAQGAGELFF
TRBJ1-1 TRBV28 CASSWQGTTEAFF
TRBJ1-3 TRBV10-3 CAISENTGNTIYF
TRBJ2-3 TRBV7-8 CASSPRTGWQYF
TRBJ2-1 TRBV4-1 CASSQDLRTSGGNEQFF
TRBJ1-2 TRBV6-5 CASSFSDRGGIHGYTF
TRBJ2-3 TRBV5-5 CASSLGLAGPHLTYF
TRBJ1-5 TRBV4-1 CASSRLGPGQPQHF
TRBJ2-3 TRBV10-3 CAIQRDRVTDTQYF
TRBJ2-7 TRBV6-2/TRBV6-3 CASSYSKHSGSREQYF
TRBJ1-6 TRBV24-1 CATNRDIVNSPLHF